The sequence of this T cell receptor (beta chain) was determined in a study of blood T cell repertoires in COVID-19. Measured with immunoSEQ multiplex PCR; TCRdb has only the in-frame clones, and not every one. The table records 140,000 to 150,000 clones, approximately 90% of them present only once. V lost 5 bases and J lost 10, with 15 bases in between. The CDR3 covers 13 residues. Germline V gene sequence: CDR1 SGHTA, CDR2 FQGNSA. Cohort 3 recovered donors had two negative PCRs, clearance, or symptom resolution. The TCR was taken from a man between 45 and 60 years old who had recovered from COVID-19. Sequencing was carried out using PBMCs or T cells enriched from blood (not recorded which). The chain is built from TRBV7-2 and TRBJ2-1; D possibly corresponds to TRBD2 (5 bases). The CDR3 bases are TGTGCCAGCAGCGTCGGGATCGAGCGGGAGCAGTTCTTC. It specifies CASSVGIEREQFF.